The present T cell receptor (beta chain) was sequenced within a study of identical twins. General observations from the study: Models underpredicted monozygotic twin sharing of out-of-frame TCR alpha. Diverse VJ usage suggested most zero-insertion clonotypes were not invariant T cells. In drawing conclusions, the study used cross-sectional statistical analysis and did not follow the same donors. While abundant cord blood beta clonotypes carried fewer insertions, memory repertoires showed no such pattern.

This clonotype occurred a few times. Its cognate antigen is unknown. TCRdb reanalysed the 5' RACE reads using MiXCR and keeps one entry per CDR3 protein. Here the sample spans around 230,000 distinct CDR3 sequences, approximately 9% being singletons. This CDR3 contains 15 residues. V was trimmed by 2 bases and J by 4 bases, leaving 18 bases between them. Germline V gene data show CDR1 as DFQATT and CDR2 as SNEGSKA (reference sequence). The clonotype comes from a woman under 30 in good health. The gene calls are TRBV20-1 and TRBJ2-7; D could derive from TRBD1 or TRBD2 (5 bases each). Sequencing input: memory (CD45RO+) T cells sorted from blood. CDR3 DNA sequence: TGCAGTGCTAGAATGGGGGAAATGGGGATATACGAGCAGTACTTC. This sequence encodes CSARMGEMGIYEQYF.